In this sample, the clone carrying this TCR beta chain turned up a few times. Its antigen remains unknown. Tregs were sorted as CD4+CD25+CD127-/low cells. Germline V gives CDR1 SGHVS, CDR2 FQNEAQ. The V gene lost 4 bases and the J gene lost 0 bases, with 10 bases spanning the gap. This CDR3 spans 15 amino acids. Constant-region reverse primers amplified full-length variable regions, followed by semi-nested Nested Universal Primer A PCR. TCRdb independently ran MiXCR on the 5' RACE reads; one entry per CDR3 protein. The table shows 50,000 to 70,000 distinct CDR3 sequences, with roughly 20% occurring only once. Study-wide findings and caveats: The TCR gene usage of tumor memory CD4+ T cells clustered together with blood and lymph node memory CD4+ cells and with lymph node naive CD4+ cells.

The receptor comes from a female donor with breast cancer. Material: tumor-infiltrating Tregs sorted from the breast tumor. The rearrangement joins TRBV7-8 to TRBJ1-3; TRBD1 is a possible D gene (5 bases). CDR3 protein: CASSSAGHSGNTIYF. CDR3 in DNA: TGTGCCAGCAGCTCTGCCGGACACTCTGGAAACACCATATATTTT.